This TCR beta chain was retrieved from a study of T cells in Graves' hyperthyroidism and ophthalmopathy. Study outcomes and limitations: Expanded thyroid clonotypes (above 0.001) were mostly also found in blood.

What was amplified from RNA transcripts were TCR beta CDR3 regions. RT-PCR in the first round (using the HTBI primer set) targeted the TCR CDR3. In TCRdb, the multiplex PCR reads were re-called with MiXCR into one record per CDR3 protein. The table records 470,000 or so distinct CDR3 sequences, roughly 20% of them present only once. Germline V gene sequence: CDR1 SGHRS, CDR2 YFSETQ. V gave up 0 bases and J gave up 1 base, with 10 bases separating them. This CDR3 is 15 amino acids long. This clonotype came up many times. Its antigen is unidentified. For Graves' hyperthyroidism to be stable, ophthalmopathy could not progress within 18 months. Newly diagnosed hyperthyroidism patients aged 18 to 65 years had disease lasting under 2 months.

This TCR came from a man aged 18 to 35 with Graves' hyperthyroidism. Sequences were obtained from blood. The chain uses TRBV5-1 and TRBJ1-1; a weak D match, TRBD1 (5 bases). CDR3 DNA: TGCGCCAGCAGCTTGGTTGGCCAGGGGAACACTGAAGCTTTCTTT. Its translation is CASSLVGQGNTEAFF.